Below, 5 T cell receptor beta chains from the same sample are listed, as sequenced in a study of blood T cells in healthy people across ages. Through a sample-barcoded 5' primer and a J-beta primer mix, a second PCR was run for roughly 6 to 11 cycles. Each CDR3 protein is one row after TCRdb ran MiXCR on the 5' RACE reads. The table has hundreds of thousands of distinct CDR3 sequences, around 42% seen once; the top ten hold about a fifth. Sequenced sample: blood. The receptors shown here come from a man between 60 and 75 years old in good health.

This clonotype was counted between two and nine times. The gene calls are TRBV4-3 and TRBJ2-1; unclear D gene. V was pared by 8 bases and J by 4 bases, with 9 bases between. The CDR3 totals 12 residues. The germline V gene has CDR1 LGHNA and CDR2 YSLEER. The DNA of the CDR3 is TGCGCCAGCGGGGATCGTTACAATGAGCAGTTCTTC. Its protein is CASGDRYNEQFF.

The V call is TRBV20-1, the J call TRBJ2-1; TRBD2 matches 11 bases. CDR3 length equals 14 residues. The germline gives CDR1 DFQATT, CDR2 SNEGSKA (reference sequence). CDR3 nucleotides: TGCAGCTTTACTAGCGGGGGCCTAAACAATGAGCAGTTCTTC. Its protein product is CSFTSGGLNNEQFF.

This clonotype was detected a few times. DNA for the CDR3: TGTGCCAGCAGCTTCCGGGGCGAAGGCACAGATACGCAGTATTTT. This codes for CASSFRGEGTDTQYF. This chain links TRBV7-2 with TRBJ2-3, with D perhaps matching TRBD1 or TRBD2 (5 bases each). Germline loops: CDR1 SGHTA, CDR2 FQGNSA. The CDR3 contains 15 residues. V lost 3 bases and J lost 1, with 11 bases in between. The variable domain in full, with the rest retrieved from reference TRBV7-2 and TRBJ2-3, is GAGVSQSPSNKVTEKGKDVELRCDPISGHTALYWYRQSLGQGLEFLIYFQGNSAPDKSGLPSDRFSAERTGGSVSTLTIQRTQQEDSAVYLCASSFRGEGTDTQYFGPGTRLTVL.

The chain has TRBV6-1 and TRBJ1-1, with 10 bases aligning to TRBD1. Germline loops: CDR1 MNHNS, CDR2 SASEGT. CDR3 length: 17 residues. The V segment lost 5 bases and the J segment 0 bases; nucleotides outside the gene matches: 9. CDR3 coding DNA: TGTGCCAGCAGTCTGGACAGGGGGTACGGTTTGAACACTGAAGCTTTCTTT. Its translation is CASSLDRGYGLNTEAFF.

J is TRBJ1-3 and V is TRBV2, with D hard to call. The V end was cut by 6 bases, the J end by 0 bases, with 12 bases between. From germline, CDR1 is SNHLY and CDR2 FYNNEI. CDR3 length equals 15 residues. CDR3 DNA sequence: TGTGCCAGCAGAGGGTGGGAGAGCTCTGGAAACACCATATATTTT. Translation: CASRGWESSGNTIYF. Together with reference TRBV2 and TRBJ1-3, the CDR3 gives the full variable domain: EPEVTQTPSHQVTQMGQEVILRCVPISNHLYFYWYRQILGQKVEFLVSFYNNEISEKSEIFDDQFSVERPDGSNFTLKIRSTKLEDSAMYFCASRGWESSGNTIYFGEGSWLTVV.